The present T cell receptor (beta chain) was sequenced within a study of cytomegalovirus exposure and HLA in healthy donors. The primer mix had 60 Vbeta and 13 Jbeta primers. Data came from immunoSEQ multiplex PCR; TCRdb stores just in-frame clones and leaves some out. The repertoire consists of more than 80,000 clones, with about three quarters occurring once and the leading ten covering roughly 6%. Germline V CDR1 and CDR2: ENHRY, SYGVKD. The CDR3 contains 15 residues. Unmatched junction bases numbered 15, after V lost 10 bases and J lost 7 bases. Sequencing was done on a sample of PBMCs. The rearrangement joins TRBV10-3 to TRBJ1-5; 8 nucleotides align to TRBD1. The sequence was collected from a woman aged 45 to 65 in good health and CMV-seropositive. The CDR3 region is CATETGEIRGQPQHF. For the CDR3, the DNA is TGTGCCACTGAGACAGGGGAGATTAGGGGGCAGCCCCAGCATTTT.